This T cell receptor beta chain came from a study of T cell clonotyping in hematopoietic cell transplantation. Study-wide results and caveats: Few recipient clonotypes overlapped donors; over 97% were de novo at given depth.

Method: immunoSEQ multiplex PCR; TCRdb's copy keeps in-frame clones and lacks some. This table has under 30,000 clones, 90% to 95% appearing once. About this clone itself: No antigen is known for it.

The V gene's germline CDR1 is ENHRY and CDR2 SYGVKD. V dropped 4 bases and J dropped 2; count of bases not matched to a gene: 4. CDR3 length: 16 residues. This rearrangement joins TRBV10-3 to TRBJ2-3; 12 bases match TRBD2. This specimen was PBMCs, taken 100 days after allogeneic stem cell transplant. This clonotype was obtained from a female patient aged 45-60 years who had an allogeneic stem cell transplant from a related donor, so the T cells may come from the graft donor. Some clones in this sample may be carry-over from other donors' samples. CDR3 sequence (DNA): TGTGCCATCAGTGCCGGGACTAGCGGGTACACAGATACGCAGTATTTT. It codes for CAISAGTSGYTDTQYF.